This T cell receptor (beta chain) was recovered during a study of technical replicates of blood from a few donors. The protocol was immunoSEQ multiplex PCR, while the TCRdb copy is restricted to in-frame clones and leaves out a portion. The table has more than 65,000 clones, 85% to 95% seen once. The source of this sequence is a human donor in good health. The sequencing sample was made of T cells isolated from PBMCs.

CDR3 in DNA: TGCGCCAGCAGCCCACGCCAGACAGGGACACTGAACACTGAAGCTTTCTTT. It is translated as CASSPRQTGTLNTEAFF. The chain links TRBV4-1 to TRBJ1-1; 7 nucleotides line up with TRBD1. V was pared by 4 bases and J by 0 bases, with 11 bases of the junction left unmatched. Germline V CDR1 and CDR2: MGHRA, YSYEKL. This CDR3 is 17 amino acids long.